This T cell receptor beta chain was captured in a study of shared clonotypes between healthy human individuals. Study-level information: The people who gave samples were two women and a few men aged 18 to 49. Study-level results: Estimated clonotype richness was generally higher in naive than memory subsets. Only blood samples were collected, and tissue repertoires likely differ.

The CDR3 has 15 residues. V shed 6 bases, J shed 8 bases, and the junction held 14 bases outside the gene matches. Germline CDR1 and CDR2: SQVTM and ANQGSEA. Division of CD4+ cells produced a CD45RA+ naive subset and a CD45RA-negative memory subset. Using immunoSEQ multiplex PCR, the repertoire was profiled, and TCRdb retains in-frame clones only, with some absent. The sample has over a million clones, roughly 96% seen once. Concerning this clone: Its antigen is unknown.

The chain employs TRBV29-1 and TRBJ1-4; TRBD1 matches at 8 bases. The clonotype comes from a man aged 30 to 39 in good health. The sequenced sample was naive CD4+ T cells sorted from blood. Subset described: CD45RA+ positively selected. For the CDR3, the DNA is TGCAGCGTCAAGGACAGGGTAGCAAAAGGCGAAAAACTGTTTTTT. It specifies CSVKDRVAKGEKLFF.